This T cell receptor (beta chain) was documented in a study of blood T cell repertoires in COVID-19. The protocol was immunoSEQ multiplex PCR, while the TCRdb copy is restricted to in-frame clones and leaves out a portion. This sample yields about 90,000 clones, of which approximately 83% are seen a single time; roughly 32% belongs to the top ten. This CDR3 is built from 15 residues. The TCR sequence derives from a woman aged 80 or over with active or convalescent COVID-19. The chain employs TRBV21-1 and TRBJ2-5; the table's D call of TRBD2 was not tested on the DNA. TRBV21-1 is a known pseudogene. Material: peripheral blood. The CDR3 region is CASSTAATSQETQYF. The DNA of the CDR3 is TGTGCCAGCAGCACAGCAGCTACTTCACAAGAGACCCAGTACTTC.